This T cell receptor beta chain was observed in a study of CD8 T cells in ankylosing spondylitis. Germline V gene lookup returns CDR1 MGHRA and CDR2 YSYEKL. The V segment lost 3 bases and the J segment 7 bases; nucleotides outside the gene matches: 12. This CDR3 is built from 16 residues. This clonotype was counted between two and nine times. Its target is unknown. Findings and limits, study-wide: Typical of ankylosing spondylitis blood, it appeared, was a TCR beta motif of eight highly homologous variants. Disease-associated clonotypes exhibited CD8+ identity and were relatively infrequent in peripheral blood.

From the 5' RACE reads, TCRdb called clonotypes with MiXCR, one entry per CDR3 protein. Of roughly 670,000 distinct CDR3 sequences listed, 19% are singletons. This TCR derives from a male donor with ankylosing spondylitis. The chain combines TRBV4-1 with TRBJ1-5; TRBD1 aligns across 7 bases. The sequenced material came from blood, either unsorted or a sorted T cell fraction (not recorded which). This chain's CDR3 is CASSQGPLDRLQPQHF. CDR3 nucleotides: TGCGCCAGCAGCCAGGGGCCCTTGGACAGGCTCCAGCCCCAGCATTTT.